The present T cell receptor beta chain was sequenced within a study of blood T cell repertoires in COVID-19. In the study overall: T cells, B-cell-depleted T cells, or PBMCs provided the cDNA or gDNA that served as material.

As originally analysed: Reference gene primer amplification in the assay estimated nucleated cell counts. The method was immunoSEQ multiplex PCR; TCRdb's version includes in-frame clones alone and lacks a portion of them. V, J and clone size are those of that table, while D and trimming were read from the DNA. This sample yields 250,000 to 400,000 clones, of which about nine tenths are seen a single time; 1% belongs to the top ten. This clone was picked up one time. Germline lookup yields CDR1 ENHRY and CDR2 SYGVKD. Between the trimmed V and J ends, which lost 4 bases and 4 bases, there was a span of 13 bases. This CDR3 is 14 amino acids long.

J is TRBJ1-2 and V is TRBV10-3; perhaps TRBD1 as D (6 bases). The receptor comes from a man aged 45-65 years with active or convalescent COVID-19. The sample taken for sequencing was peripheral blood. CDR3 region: CAISGDTTPYGYTF. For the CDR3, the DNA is TGTGCCATCAGTGGGGACACGACTCCCTATGGCTACACCTTC.